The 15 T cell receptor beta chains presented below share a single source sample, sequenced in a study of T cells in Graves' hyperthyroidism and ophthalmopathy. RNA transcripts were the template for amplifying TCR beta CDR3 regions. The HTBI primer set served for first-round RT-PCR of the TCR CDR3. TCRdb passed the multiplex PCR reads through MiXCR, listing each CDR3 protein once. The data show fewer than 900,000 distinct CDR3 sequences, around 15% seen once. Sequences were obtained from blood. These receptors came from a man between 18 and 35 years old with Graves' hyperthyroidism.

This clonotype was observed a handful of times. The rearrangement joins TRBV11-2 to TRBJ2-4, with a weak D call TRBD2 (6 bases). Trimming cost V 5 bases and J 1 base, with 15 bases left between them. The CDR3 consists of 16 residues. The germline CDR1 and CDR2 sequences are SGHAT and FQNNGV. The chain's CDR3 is CASSARAGLAKNIQYF. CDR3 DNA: TGTGCCAGCAGCGCAAGAGCGGGCCTGGCCAAAAACATTCAGTACTTC. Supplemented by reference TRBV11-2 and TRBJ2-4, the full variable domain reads EAGVAQSPRYKIIEKRQSVAFWCNPISGHATLYWYQQILGQGPKLLIQFQNNGVVDDSQLPKDRFSAERLKGVDSTLKIQPAKLEDSAVYLCASSARAGLAKNIQYFGAGTRLSVL.

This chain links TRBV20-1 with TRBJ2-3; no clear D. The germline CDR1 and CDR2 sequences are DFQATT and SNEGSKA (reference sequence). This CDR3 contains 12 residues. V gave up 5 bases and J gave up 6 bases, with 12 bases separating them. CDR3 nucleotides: TGCAGTGCTGGCCTGTCGGAGGATACGCAGTATTTT. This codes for CSAGLSEDTQYF.

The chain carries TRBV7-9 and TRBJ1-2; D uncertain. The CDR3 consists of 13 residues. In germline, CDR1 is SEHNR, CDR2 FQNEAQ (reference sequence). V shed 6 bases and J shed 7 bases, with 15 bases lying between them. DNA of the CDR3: TGTGCCAGCAGTTTGAACGAGGGTGGTGGCTACACCTTC. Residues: CASSLNEGGGYTF.

In DNA form, the CDR3 reads TGCAGTGCTCCTCGACTAGCGGGAGTTCAGTTCTTC. It specifies CSAPRLAGVQFF. The V gene is TRBV20-1, the J gene TRBJ2-1, with 12 bases matching TRBD2. The trim removed 5 bases at V and 13 bases at J, leaving 6 bases unmatched. The CDR3 runs to 12 residues. Per germline, CDR1 DFQATT and CDR2 SNEGSKA (reference sequence).

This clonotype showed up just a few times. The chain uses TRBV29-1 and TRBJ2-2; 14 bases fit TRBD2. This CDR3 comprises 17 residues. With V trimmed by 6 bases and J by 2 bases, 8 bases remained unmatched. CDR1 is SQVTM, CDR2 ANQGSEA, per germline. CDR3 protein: CSVRGTSGRANTGELFF. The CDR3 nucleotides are TGCAGCGTGCGAGGGACTAGCGGGAGAGCTAACACCGGGGAGCTGTTTTTT.

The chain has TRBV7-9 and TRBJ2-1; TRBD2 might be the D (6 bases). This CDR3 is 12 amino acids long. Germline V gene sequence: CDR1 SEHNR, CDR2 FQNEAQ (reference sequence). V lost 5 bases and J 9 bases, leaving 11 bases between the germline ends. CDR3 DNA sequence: TGTGCCAGCAGCCGGCGGACTATTGAGCAGTTCTTC. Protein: CASSRRTIEQFF.

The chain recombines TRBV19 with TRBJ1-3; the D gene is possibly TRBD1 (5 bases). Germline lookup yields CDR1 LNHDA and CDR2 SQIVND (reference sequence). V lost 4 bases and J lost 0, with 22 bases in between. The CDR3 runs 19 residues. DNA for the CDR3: TGTGCCAGTAGTAGAGGCCGGGGCCTTGGGATCGACTCTGGAAACACCATATATTTT. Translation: CASSRGRGLGIDSGNTIYF.

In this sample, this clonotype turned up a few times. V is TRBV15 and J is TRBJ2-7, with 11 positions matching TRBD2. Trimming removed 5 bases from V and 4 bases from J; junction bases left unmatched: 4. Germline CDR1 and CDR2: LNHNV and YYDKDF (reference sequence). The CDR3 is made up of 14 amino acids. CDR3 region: CATSPTSGSYEQYF. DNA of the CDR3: TGTGCCACCAGCCCAACTAGCGGGAGTTACGAGCAGTACTTC.

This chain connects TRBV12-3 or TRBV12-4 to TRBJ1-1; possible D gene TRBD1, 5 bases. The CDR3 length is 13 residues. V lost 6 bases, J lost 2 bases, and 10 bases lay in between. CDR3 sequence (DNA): TGTGCCAGCAGGGTGACAGTTAACACTGAAGCTTTCTTT. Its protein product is CASRVTVNTEAFF.

In DNA, the CDR3 is TGTGCCTGGAGTGTGATTGGCAGAGCTTCTGGAAACACCATATATTTT. Protein: CAWSVIGRASGNTIYF. The genes are TRBV30 and TRBJ1-3; D gene ambiguous. Trimming shortened V by 0 bases and J by 1 base, and 13 bases separated the two germline ends. Germline loops: CDR1 GTSNPN, CDR2 SVGIG (reference sequence). The CDR3 has 16 residues.

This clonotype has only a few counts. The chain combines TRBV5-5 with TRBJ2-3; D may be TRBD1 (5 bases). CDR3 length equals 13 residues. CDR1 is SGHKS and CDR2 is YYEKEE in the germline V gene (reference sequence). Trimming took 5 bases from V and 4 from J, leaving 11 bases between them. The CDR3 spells CASRGQLADTQYF. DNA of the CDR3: TGTGCCAGCAGGGGGCAGTTGGCAGATACGCAGTATTTT.

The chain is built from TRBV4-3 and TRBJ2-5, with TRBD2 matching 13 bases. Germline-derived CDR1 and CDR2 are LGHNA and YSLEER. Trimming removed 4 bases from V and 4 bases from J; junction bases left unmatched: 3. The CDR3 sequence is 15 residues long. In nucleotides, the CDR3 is TGCGCCAGCAGCCCTACTAGCGGGAGGGCAGAGACCCAGTACTTC. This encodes CASSPTSGRAETQYF.

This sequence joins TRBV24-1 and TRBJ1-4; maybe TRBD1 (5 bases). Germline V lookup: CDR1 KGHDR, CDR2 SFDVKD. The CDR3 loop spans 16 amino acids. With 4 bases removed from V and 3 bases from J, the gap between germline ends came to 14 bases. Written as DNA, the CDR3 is TGTGCCACCAGTGAGGGCACCCCGGGGGCTAATGAAAAACTGTTTTTT. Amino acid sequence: CATSEGTPGANEKLFF.

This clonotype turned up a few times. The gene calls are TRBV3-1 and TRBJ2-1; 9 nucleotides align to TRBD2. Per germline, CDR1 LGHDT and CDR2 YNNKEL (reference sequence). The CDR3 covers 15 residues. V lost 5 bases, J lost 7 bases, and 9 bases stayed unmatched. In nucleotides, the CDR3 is TGTGCCAGCAGCGAGCGGGGGGCGGGAAATAATGAGCAGTTCTTC. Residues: CASSERGAGNNEQFF.

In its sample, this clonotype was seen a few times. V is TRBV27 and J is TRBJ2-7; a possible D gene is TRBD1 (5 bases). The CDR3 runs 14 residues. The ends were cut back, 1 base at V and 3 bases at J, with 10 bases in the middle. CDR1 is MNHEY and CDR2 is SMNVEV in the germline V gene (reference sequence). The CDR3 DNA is TGTGCCAGCAGTTTATGGGGCGGCAACTACGAGCAGTACTTC. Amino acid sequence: CASSLWGGNYEQYF.